This entry lists 3 T cell receptor beta chains sequenced from one sample in a study of blood T cell repertoires in COVID-19. The repertoire was sequenced with immunoSEQ multiplex PCR; TCRdb's copy has only in-frame clones and lacks some. The sample lists approximately 130,000 clones, around nine tenths occurring once. Source material: peripheral blood. The receptors were gathered from a woman aged 45-60 years with acute or convalescent COVID-19.

This rearrangement joins TRBV5-1 to TRBJ2-5; a possible D gene is TRBD1 (6 bases). Trimming took 3 bases from V and 1 from J, leaving 10 bases between them. CDR3 length: 14 amino acids. CDR1 and CDR2 (germline): SGHRS, YFSETQ. CDR3 sequence reads: CASSSGVGQETQYF. In DNA form, the CDR3 reads TGCGCCAGCAGCTCAGGGGTTGGCCAAGAGACCCAGTACTTC.

The chain has TRBV7-2 and TRBJ2-7; D may be TRBD1 (6 bases). Between the trimmed V and J ends, which lost 4 bases and 5 bases, there was a span of 18 bases. CDR1 and CDR2 (germline): SGHTA, FQGNSA. The CDR3 covers 15 residues. CDR3 region: CASSSGARVVHEQYF. For the CDR3, the DNA is TGTGCCAGCAGCTCAGGGGCCAGGGTCGTTCACGAGCAGTACTTC.

The chain recombines TRBV7-2 with TRBJ2-6, with D unclear. This CDR3 comprises 15 residues. CDR1 is SGHTA, CDR2 FQGNSA, per germline. V was trimmed by 8 bases and J by 1 base, leaving 12 bases between them. CDR3 sequence reads: CASGPHLSGANVLTF. The CDR3 DNA reads as TGTGCCAGCGGGCCTCATCTATCTGGGGCCAACGTCCTGACTTTC.